Shown below are 19 T cell receptor beta chains from a single sample sequenced in a study of PD-1 blockade in classical Hodgkin lymphoma. Clones were read by immunoSEQ multiplex PCR, and TCRdb kept only the in-frame ones, dropping some. This table holds about 17,000 clones, about 66% found once. No patient escaped relapse after autologous stem cell transplantation, and brentuximab vedotin exposure varied. Source: peripheral blood mononuclear cells (PBMCs), taken before the second cycle of nivolumab. These receptors all come from a human donor with classical Hodgkin lymphoma.

The rearrangement links TRBV5-4 to TRBJ2-3; D gene unclear. The CDR3 has 11 residues. Germline CDR1 is SGHNT and CDR2 is YYREEE (reference sequence). V lost 3 bases to trimming and J lost 7 bases, with 6 bases between them. CDR3 in amino acids: CASSSSHTQYF. The CDR3 region has the DNA TGTGCCAGCAGCTCAAGCCATACGCAGTATTTT.

This clone was counted a few times. The gene calls are TRBV6-6 and TRBJ1-6, with D unclear. The CDR3 has 11 amino acids. Trimming pared 2 bases from V and 16 bases from J, leaving 9 bases between. The germline V gene has CDR1 MNHNY and CDR2 SVGAGI (reference sequence). This chain's CDR3 is CASSYEGRLHF. As DNA, the CDR3 is TGTGCCAGCAGTTACGAGGGTAGACTCCACTTT.

This clone was counted only a few times. The chain is built from TRBV12-5 and TRBJ2-1; 9 nucleotides match TRBD1. Per germline, CDR1 LGHNT and CDR2 FRNRAP. Losses at the gene ends were 7 bases for V and 6 bases for J; bases not matched to a gene: 4. This CDR3 contains 13 residues. The CDR3 DNA reads as TGTGCTAGTGCCTTGACAGGGGGCAATGAGCAGTTCTTC. Translating gives CASALTGGNEQFF.

This clone was counted between two and nine times. The chain combines TRBV11-2 with TRBJ2-7; unclear D gene. CDR1 is SGHAT and CDR2 is FQNNGV in the germline V gene. Trimming cost V 5 bases and J 4 bases, with 12 bases left between them. This CDR3 spans 13 amino acids. The CDR3 spells CASSQDFEYEQYF. CDR3 nucleotides: TGTGCCAGCAGCCAAGATTTTGAGTACGAGCAGTACTTC.

The V call is TRBV28, the J call TRBJ2-1; D uncertain. CDR3 length equals 15 residues. Trimming removed 5 bases from V and 0 bases from J, with 11 bases in between. The germline CDR1 and CDR2 sequences are MDHEN and SYDVKM. The CDR3 DNA reads as TGTGCCAGCAGTGAAGGGCAGAGCTCCTACAATGAGCAGTTCTTC. Translated: CASSEGQSSYNEQFF.

The rearrangement joins TRBV28 to TRBJ2-7; TRBD2 might be the D (5 bases). Germline CDR1 reads MDHEN; CDR2 reads SYDVKM. This CDR3 comprises 12 residues. V lost 7 bases and J lost 6, with 13 bases in between. For the CDR3, the DNA is TGTGCCAGCACCCAATCCCGGGGCGAGCAGTACTTC. This sequence encodes CASTQSRGEQYF.

V is TRBV28 and J is TRBJ2-5; no firm D call. The CDR3 runs 15 residues. The germline V gene encodes CDR1 MDHEN and CDR2 SYDVKM. The V gene lost 2 bases and the J gene lost 1 base, with 11 bases spanning the gap. CDR3 amino acids: CASSLDSRAQETQYF. The DNA for the CDR3 is TGTGCCAGCAGTTTAGATAGCAGAGCCCAAGAGACCCAGTACTTC.

The chain combines TRBV4-1 with TRBJ2-7; 11 nucleotides line up with TRBD2. CDR3 size: 15 residues. V gave up 2 bases and J gave up 3 bases; unmatched junction bases: 3. Looked up from germline, CDR1 is MGHRA and CDR2 is YSYEKL. CDR3 protein: CASSQTGTSGYEQYF. In DNA form, the CDR3 reads TGCGCCAGCAGCCAAACCGGGACTAGCGGCTACGAGCAGTACTTC.

This clone is judged medium-sized. The chain carries TRBV7-9 and TRBJ2-7, with no clear D. V lost 8 bases to trimming and J lost 0 bases, with 5 bases between them. The CDR3 contains 11 residues. CDR1 is SEHNR and CDR2 is FQNEAQ in the germline V gene (reference sequence). For the CDR3, the DNA is TGTGCCAGCGAAGCCTCCTACGAGCAGTACTTC. This encodes CASEASYEQYF.

V usage is TRBV5-6 and J usage is TRBJ2-1; 16 nucleotides line up with TRBD2. V lost 4 bases and J lost 2; bases outside the gene matches: 9. This CDR3 has 19 amino acids. The germline CDR1 and CDR2 sequences are SGHDT and YYEEEE. The CDR3 region has the DNA TGTGCCAGCAGCCCACCATACGGGACTAGCGGGAGGGCCTACAATGAGCAGTTCTTC. As protein: CASSPPYGTSGRAYNEQFF.

The V call is TRBV7-3, the J call TRBJ2-7, with no clear D. V lost 2 bases and J lost 6, with 11 bases in between. The CDR3 sequence is 13 residues long. Germline-derived CDR1 and CDR2 are SGHTA and FQGTGA. The DNA of the CDR3 is TGTGCCAGCAGCTTAGCGCGATCCAGCGAGCAGTACTTC. Encoded protein: CASSLARSSEQYF.

The chain couples TRBV28 to TRBJ1-5; tentatively, D is TRBD1 (5 bases). The CDR3 has 15 residues. The germline V gene encodes CDR1 MDHEN and CDR2 SYDVKM. V was pared by 7 bases and J by 5 bases, with 18 bases between. For the CDR3, the DNA is TGTGCCAGCAAGGGGTCGGGGGGAATTCATCAGCCCCAGCATTTT. It yields the protein CASKGSGGIHQPQHF. Together with reference TRBV28 and TRBJ1-5, the CDR3 gives the full variable domain: DVKVTQSSRYLVKRTGEKVFLECVQDMDHENMFWYRQDPGLGLRLIYFSYDVKMKEKGDIPEGYSVSREKKERFSLILESASTNQTSMYLCASKGSGGIHQPQHFGDGTRLSIL.

This chain joins TRBV19 and TRBJ2-2, with 7 bases that match TRBD1. This CDR3 comprises 17 residues. Germline assignment: CDR1 LNHDA and CDR2 SQIVND (reference sequence). The junction had 12 bases not matched to a gene; V was cut back by 5 bases and J by 3 bases. CDR3 bases: TGTGCCAGTAGTGCTAACAGGGGAAAGCGACACACCGGGGAGCTGTTTTTT. Its protein is CASSANRGKRHTGELFF.

This rearrangement joins TRBV16 to TRBJ2-3; D is perhaps TRBD1 (5 bases). The V gene's germline CDR1 is KGHSY and CDR2 FQNENV. Trimming cost V 2 bases and J 0 bases, with 6 bases left between them. This CDR3 comprises 14 residues. CDR3 DNA sequence: TGTGCCAGCAGCCAACAGGGCAGCACAGATACGCAGTATTTT. Encoded protein: CASSQQGSTDTQYF. The full variable domain, completed using reference TRBV16 and TRBJ2-3, is GEEVAQTPKHLVRGEGQKAKLYCAPIKGHSYVFWYQQVLKNEFKFLISFQNENVFDETGMPKERFSAKCLPNSPCSLEIQATKLEDSAVYFCASSQQGSTDTQYFGPGTRLTVL.

The chain uses TRBV4-2 and TRBJ1-1; D gene ambiguous. The V gene lost 5 bases and the J gene lost 8 bases, with 12 bases spanning the gap. The CDR3 contains 12 residues. Germline CDR1 is LGHNA and CDR2 is YNFKEQ. CDR3 sequence: CASSLVWSEAFF. CDR3 in DNA: TGTGCCAGCAGCTTAGTGTGGTCCGAAGCTTTCTTT.

The chain links TRBV5-1 to TRBJ1-4; D is undetermined. The CDR3 totals 14 residues. Trimming took 0 bases from V and 5 from J, leaving 8 bases between them. Germline loops: CDR1 SGHRS, CDR2 YFSETQ. Here the CDR3 reads CASSLVTLNEKLFF. Here the CDR3 DNA reads TGCGCCAGCAGCTTGGTTACCTTGAATGAAAAACTGTTTTTT.

This clone was counted once. The chain links TRBV11-2 to TRBJ2-2; the D is unclear. The germline V and J ends were trimmed by 2 bases and 7 bases, with 11 bases remaining between them. The CDR3 is 14 residues long. Per germline, CDR1 SGHAT and CDR2 FQNNGV. Written as DNA, the CDR3 is TGTGCCAGCAGCTTACTTGGTCTAGGCGGGGAGCTGTTTTTT. Translated: CASSLLGLGGELFF. Filled out from reference TRBV11-2 and TRBJ2-2, the complete variable domain reads EAGVAQSPRYKIIEKRQSVAFWCNPISGHATLYWYQQILGQGPKLLIQFQNNGVVDDSQLPKDRFSAERLKGVDSTLKIQPAKLEDSAVYLCASSLLGLGGELFFGEGSRLTVL.

V and J are TRBV7-2 and TRBJ1-3; 7 positions agree with TRBD1. Per the germline V gene, CDR1 is SGHTA and CDR2 is FQGNSA. The CDR3 has 17 residues. V was pared by 0 bases and J by 7 bases, with 12 bases of the junction left unmatched. DNA for the CDR3: TGTGCCAGCAGCTTAGCTGGGGGGAGGGGGCTAGGGAACACCATATATTTT. It codes for CASSLAGGRGLGNTIYF.

V is TRBV7-9 and J is TRBJ1-4; TRBD1 matches 10 bases. Trimming at V came to 5 bases and at J to 8 bases, leaving 5 bases not matched to a gene. This CDR3 region has 14 residues. Per germline, CDR1 SEHNR and CDR2 FQNEAQ (reference sequence). CDR3 region: CASSPGQGDEKLFF. In nucleotides, the CDR3 is TGTGCCAGCAGCCCAGGACAGGGGGACGAAAAACTGTTTTTT. Complete variable domain (other parts from reference TRBV7-9 and TRBJ1-4): DTGVSQNPRHKITKRGQNVTFRCDPISEHNRLYWYRQTLGQGPEFLTYFQNEAQLEKSRLLSDRFSAERPKGSFSTLEIQRTEQGDSAMYLCASSPGQGDEKLFFGSGTQLSVL.